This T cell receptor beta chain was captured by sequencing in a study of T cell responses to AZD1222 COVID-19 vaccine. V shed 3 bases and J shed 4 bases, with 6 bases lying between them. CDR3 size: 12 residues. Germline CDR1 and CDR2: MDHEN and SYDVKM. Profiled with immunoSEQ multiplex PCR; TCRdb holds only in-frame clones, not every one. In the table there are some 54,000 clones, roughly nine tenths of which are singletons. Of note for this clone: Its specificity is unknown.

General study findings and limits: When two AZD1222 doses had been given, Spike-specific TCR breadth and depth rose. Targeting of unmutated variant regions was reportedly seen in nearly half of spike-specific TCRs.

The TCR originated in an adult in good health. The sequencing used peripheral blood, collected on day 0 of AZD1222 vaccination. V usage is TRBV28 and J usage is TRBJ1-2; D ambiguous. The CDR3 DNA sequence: TGTGCCAGCAGTTTCCGGACCTATGGCTACACCTTC. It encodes CASSFRTYGYTF.